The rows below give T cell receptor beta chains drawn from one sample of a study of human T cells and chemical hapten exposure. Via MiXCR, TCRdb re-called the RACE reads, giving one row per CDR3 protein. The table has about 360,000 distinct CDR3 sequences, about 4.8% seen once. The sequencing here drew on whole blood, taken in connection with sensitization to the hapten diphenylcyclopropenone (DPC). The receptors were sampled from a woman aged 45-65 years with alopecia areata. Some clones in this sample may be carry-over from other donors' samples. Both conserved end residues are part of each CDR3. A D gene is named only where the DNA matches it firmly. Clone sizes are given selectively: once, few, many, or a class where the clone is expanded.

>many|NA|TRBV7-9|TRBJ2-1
CASSLGQSSNEQFF
TGTGCCAGCAGCTTAGGCCAGTCCTCCAATGAGCAGTTCTTC
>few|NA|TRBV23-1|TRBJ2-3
CASSHRTSVTDTQYF
TGCGCCAGCAGTCACCGAACTAGTGTGACAGATACGCAGTATTTT
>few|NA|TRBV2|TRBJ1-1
CASSDGQSNTEAFF
TGTGCCAGCAGTGATGGGCAGAGCAACACTGAAGCTTTCTTT
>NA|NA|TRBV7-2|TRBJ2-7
CASSLSESYYEQYF
TGTGCCAGCAGCTTATCAGAGAGTTACTACGAGCAGTACTTC
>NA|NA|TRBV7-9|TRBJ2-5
CASSLGHSQETQYF
TGTGCCAGCAGCTTAGGACACAGCCAAGAGACCCAGTACTTC
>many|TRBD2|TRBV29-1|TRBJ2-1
CSVGRGTSGRNEQFF
TGCAGCGTTGGCCGGGGGACTAGCGGGCGGAATGAGCAGTTCTTC
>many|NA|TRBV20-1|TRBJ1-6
CSAPMDGGYNSPLHF
TGCAGTGCTCCGATGGACGGCGGCTATAATTCACCCCTCCACTTT
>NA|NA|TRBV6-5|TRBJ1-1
CASSYFGPMNTEAFF
TGTGCCAGCAGTTACTTTGGACCAATGAACACTGAAGCTTTCTTT
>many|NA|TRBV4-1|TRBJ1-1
CASSQDMGQGGGKAFF
TGCGCCAGCAGCCAAGATATGGGGCAGGGAGGGGGTAAAGCTTTCTTT
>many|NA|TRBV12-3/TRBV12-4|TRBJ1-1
CASNDRYTEAFF
TGTGCCAGCAACGACAGGTACACTGAAGCTTTCTTT
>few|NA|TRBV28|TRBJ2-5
CASSFFGGDQETQYF
TGTGCCAGCAGTTTTTTTGGCGGGGACCAAGAGACCCAGTACTTC
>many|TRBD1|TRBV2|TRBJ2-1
CARTGGSYNEQFF
TGTGCCAGGACAGGGGGATCCTACAATGAGCAGTTCTTC
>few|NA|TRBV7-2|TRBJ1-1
CASSLWVNTEAFF
TGTGCCAGCAGCTTATGGGTGAACACTGAAGCTTTCTTT
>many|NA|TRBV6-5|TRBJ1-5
CASSTLYSNQPQHF
TGTGCCAGCAGTACACTATATAGCAATCAGCCCCAGCATTTT
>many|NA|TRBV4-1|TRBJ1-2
CASSQDASRGYTF
TGCGCCAGCAGCCAGGACGCCTCCCGCGGCTACACCTTC
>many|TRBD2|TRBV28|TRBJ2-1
CASSLQGPGLAGAEQFF
TGTGCCAGCAGTTTACAGGGGCCGGGACTAGCGGGGGCTGAGCAGTTCTTC
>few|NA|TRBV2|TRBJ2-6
CASSDVGQRVGANVLTF
TGTGCCAGCAGTGATGTCGGCCAGCGGGTTGGGGCCAACGTCCTGACTTTC
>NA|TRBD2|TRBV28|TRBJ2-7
CASSSLGLAGGSYEQYF
TGTGCCAGCAGTTCCCTGGGACTAGCGGGCGGCTCCTACGAGCAGTACTTC
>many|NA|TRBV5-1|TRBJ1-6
CASSQTGPPLHF
TGCGCCAGCAGCCAGACGGGACCCCCCCTCCACTTT
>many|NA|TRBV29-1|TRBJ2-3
CSVDGGSTDTQYF
TGCAGCGTTGATGGTGGTAGCACAGATACGCAGTATTTT
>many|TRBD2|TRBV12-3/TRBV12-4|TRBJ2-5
CASSFGLAGGPHQTQYF
TGTGCCAGCAGTTTCGGGTTAGCGGGGGGGCCTCATCAGACCCAGTACTTC
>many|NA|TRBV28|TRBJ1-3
CASRAVLGGSSGNTIYF
TGTGCCAGCAGGGCAGTCCTAGGGGGTTCCTCTGGAAACACCATATATTTT
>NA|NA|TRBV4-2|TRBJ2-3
CASSQAESTDTQYF
TGTGCCAGCAGCCAAGCTGAGAGCACAGATACGCAGTATTTT
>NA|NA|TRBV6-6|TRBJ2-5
CASSTTGKPETQYF
TGTGCCAGCAGTACCACAGGGAAGCCGGAGACCCAGTACTTC
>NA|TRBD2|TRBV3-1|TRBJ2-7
CASSHGLAGGEQYF
TGTGCCAGCAGCCATGGACTAGCGGGAGGGGAGCAGTACTTC
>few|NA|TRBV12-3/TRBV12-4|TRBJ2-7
CASSSSDRSYEQYF
TGTGCCAGCAGCTCTTCGGACCGTTCCTACGAGCAGTACTTC
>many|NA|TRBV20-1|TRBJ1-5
CSARDTRDSNQPQHF
TGCAGTGCTAGAGACACGCGAGATAGCAATCAGCCCCAGCATTTT
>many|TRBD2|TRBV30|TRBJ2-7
CAWSVRRLAGGPEQYF
TGTGCCTGGAGTGTAAGGAGACTAGCGGGAGGGCCCGAGCAGTACTTC
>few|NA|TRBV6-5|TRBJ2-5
CASTQPRETQYF
TGTGCCAGCACCCAGCCCAGAGAGACCCAGTACTTC
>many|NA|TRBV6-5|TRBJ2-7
CASRDDRDGSSYEQYF
TGTGCCAGCAGAGACGACCGGGACGGATCTTCCTACGAGCAGTACTTC
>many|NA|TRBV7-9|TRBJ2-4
CASSSNPGGRGAKNIQYF
TGTGCCAGCAGCTCCAACCCAGGGGGGAGAGGAGCCAAAAACATTCAGTACTTC
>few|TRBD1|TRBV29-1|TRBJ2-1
CSVQGQGTDEQFF
TGCAGCGTTCAGGGACAGGGGACCGATGAGCAGTTCTTC
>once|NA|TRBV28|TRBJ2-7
CASNLGEYYEQYF
TGTGCCAGCAACCTGGGGGAGTACTACGAGCAGTACTTC
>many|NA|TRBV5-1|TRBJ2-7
CASSLRDILGEQYF
TGCGCCAGCAGCCTGAGGGATATCCTGGGCGAGCAGTACTTC
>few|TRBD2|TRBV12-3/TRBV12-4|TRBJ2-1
CASSLGLAGPRNEQFF
TGTGCCAGCAGTTTGGGACTAGCGGGTCCTAGGAATGAGCAGTTCTTC
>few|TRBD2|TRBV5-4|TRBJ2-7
CASSSDFPTSHNYEQYF
TGTGCCAGCAGCTCGGATTTTCCGACTAGCCATAACTACGAGCAGTACTTC
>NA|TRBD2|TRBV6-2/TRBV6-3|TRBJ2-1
CASIPNPSGSLNEQFF
TGTGCCAGCATTCCCAACCCTAGCGGGTCCTTAAATGAGCAGTTCTTC
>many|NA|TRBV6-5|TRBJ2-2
CASSSFIGELFF
TGTGCCAGCAGTTCCTTCATCGGGGAGCTGTTTTTT
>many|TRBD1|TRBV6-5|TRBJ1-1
CASSPRTGPGTEAFF
TGTGCCAGCAGTCCCCGGACAGGCCCAGGGACTGAAGCTTTCTTT
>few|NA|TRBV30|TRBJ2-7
CAWSHSGPYEQYF
TGTGCCTGGAGTCATAGCGGACCCTACGAGCAGTACTTC
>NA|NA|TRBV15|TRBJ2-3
CATSLPGQSDTQYF
TGTGCCACCAGTCTCCCGGGACAATCAGATACGCAGTATTTT
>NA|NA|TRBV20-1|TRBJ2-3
CSARDLGRGPDTQYF
TGCAGTGCTAGAGATTTAGGCAGGGGACCAGATACGCAGTATTTT
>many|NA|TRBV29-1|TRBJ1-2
CSVESDGNYGYTF
TGCAGCGTTGAGTCCGACGGGAACTATGGCTACACCTTC
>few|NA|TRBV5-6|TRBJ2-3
CASSPDGETQYF
TGTGCCAGCAGCCCGGACGGAGAGACGCAGTATTTT
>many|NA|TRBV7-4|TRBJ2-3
CASSLRLLRTDTQYF
TGTGCCAGCAGCTTAAGACTCTTACGCACAGATACGCAGTATTTT
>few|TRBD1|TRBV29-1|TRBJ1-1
CSVSLRTGRNEAFF
TGCAGCGTCTCTCTCCGGACAGGTAGGAATGAAGCTTTCTTT